This is a list of T cell receptor beta chains from one sample in a study of shared clonotypes between healthy human individuals. Libraries were prepared by immunoSEQ multiplex PCR; TCRdb keeps only in-frame clonotypes and omits some of them. The sample includes around 1,900,000 clones, 80% to 95% seen only once; the top ten take approximately 1.6%. Sequenced sample: naive CD8+ T cells from PBMCs. These receptors were collected from a man between 18 and 35 years old in good health. Some clones in this sample may be carry-over from other donors' samples. Both conserved end residues are part of each CDR3. Fields, in order: J gene, V gene, CDR3 protein.

>TRBJ1-1|TRBV11-2
CASSLWRETEAFF
>TRBJ2-3|TRBV28
CASRGGSTDTQYF
>TRBJ1-5|TRBV19
CASSIGRGRLIQPQHF
>TRBJ2-2|TRBV10-3
CAVGLGVTGELFF
>TRBJ2-1|TRBV27
CASSLSGAGGPDEQFF
>TRBJ1-2|TRBV28
CASSFAVVTYGYTF
>TRBJ2-1|TRBV5-1
CASSPYREVEQFF
>TRBJ2-7|TRBV27
CASSLVGQTFYEQYF
>TRBJ1-1|TRBV7-8
CASSPAGREGREAFF
>TRBJ2-7|TRBV19
CATADSSYEQYF
>TRBJ2-5|TRBV11-3
CASSLSHPGATQYF
>TRBJ1-1|TRBV19
CASTLRGRTTEAFF
>TRBJ2-7|TRBV7-6
CASSSSGTGDYEQYF
>TRBJ2-6|TRBV18
CASSPPTSGAGANVLTF
>TRBJ1-1|TRBV19
CASNFRDRGYTEAFF
>TRBJ2-1|TRBV9
CASSHQREGGDEQFF
>TRBJ1-1|TRBV29-1
CSVSPENTEAFF
>TRBJ2-5|TRBV14
CASSQDKLRVVPETQYF
>TRBJ1-4|TRBV9
CASSSGLGGPNEKLFF
>NA|TRBV29-1
CSVEDPGGRYEQYF
>TRBJ2-2|TRBV28
CASTSRVDNTGELFF